One sample yielded the 17 T cell receptor beta chains listed below, sequenced in a study of blood T cells in healthy people across ages. Through a sample-barcoded 5' primer and a J-beta primer mix, a second PCR was run for roughly 7 to 12 cycles. MiXCR was run by TCRdb on the 5' RACE reads, yielding one entry per CDR3 protein. In the table there are 1,100,000 or so distinct CDR3 sequences, around 43% of which are singletons. Sample: blood. The receptor source for this set is a woman in her fifties or sixties in good health.

This clonotype has more than one count but fewer than ten. V and J are TRBV7-3 and TRBJ2-5, with D possibly matching TRBD2 (7 bases). CDR1 is SGHTA and CDR2 is FQGTGA in the germline V gene. Trimming took 2 bases from V and 5 from J, leaving 15 bases between them. This CDR3 has 15 amino acids. CDR3 amino acids: CASSLEGGRLETQYF. CDR3 DNA sequence: TGTGCCAGCAGCTTAGAGGGGGGGCGGTTGGAGACCCAGTACTTC.

V and J are TRBV6-6 and TRBJ2-3, with D perhaps matching TRBD2 (5 bases). V was trimmed by 6 bases and J by 4 bases, leaving 17 bases between them. Germline V gene sequence: CDR1 MNHNY, CDR2 SVGAGI (reference sequence). The CDR3 runs 15 residues. This CDR3 reads CASRAGLARPDTQYF. The CDR3 nucleotides are TGTGCCAGCAGAGCTGGCCTAGCCCGACCAGATACGCAGTATTTT.

The chain recombines TRBV6-1 with TRBJ2-1, with 9 nucleotides matching TRBD2. V trimming: 5 bases; J trimming: 1 base; junction bases outside the gene matches: 6. This CDR3 has 16 amino acids. The germline V gene has CDR1 MNHNS and CDR2 SASEGT. In nucleotides, the CDR3 is TGTGCCAGCAGTCAGACTAGCGGCCAATCCTACAATGAGCAGTTCTTC. Translation: CASSQTSGQSYNEQFF.

The V call is TRBV24-1, the J call TRBJ2-1, with 8 positions matching TRBD2. Losses at the gene ends were 0 bases for V and 3 bases for J; bases not matched to a gene: 12. This CDR3 is built from 19 residues. Germline CDR1 and CDR2: KGHDR and SFDVKD. The CDR3 protein is CATSDLPLGGRSLYNEQFF. The CDR3 DNA reads as TGTGCCACCAGTGATTTGCCCTTGGGCGGGAGGTCTCTCTACAATGAGCAGTTCTTC.

This clonotype was observed a few times. This sequence joins TRBV9 and TRBJ2-3, with TRBD2 as a possible D gene (6 bases). Germline lookup yields CDR1 SGDLS and CDR2 YYNGEE. The CDR3 length is 17 residues. Between the trimmed V and J ends, which lost 0 bases and 0 bases, there was a span of 14 bases. For the CDR3, the DNA is TGTGCCAGCAGCGTAGCAAGCGGGTGGGGAAGCACAGATACGCAGTATTTT. Translated, it gives CASSVASGWGSTDTQYF.

As regards this clonotype: This may stem from a read error, because a much larger clone lies one nucleotide away. The rearrangement uses TRBV5-1 and TRBJ2-1, with D uncertain. The J call may be mistaken, given a closer DNA end match to TRBJ2-7. The CDR3 is made up of 14 amino acids. Germline V CDR1 and CDR2: SGHRS, YFSETQ. The CDR3 loop reads CASSIQGSYNEQYF. The CDR3 bases are TGCGCCAGCAGCATCCAAGGGTCCTACAATGAGCAGTACTTC.

This sequence joins TRBV6-2 or TRBV6-3 and TRBJ1-2; 7 bases fit TRBD1. Per germline, CDR1 MNHEY and CDR2 SVGEGT. The CDR3 spans 15 residues. Trimming took 5 bases from V and 4 from J; bases not matched to a gene: 10. The CDR3 reads CASSDRPTGTYGYTF. The CDR3 DNA follows: TGTGCCAGCAGTGATCGACCGACAGGGACCTATGGCTACACCTTC.

This chain joins TRBV5-1 and TRBJ1-2, with 9 bases that match TRBD1. The CDR3 runs 15 residues. Germline lookup yields CDR1 SGHRS and CDR2 YFSETQ. V was pared by 0 bases and J by 5 bases, with 5 bases of the junction left unmatched. The CDR3 DNA sequence: TGCGCCAGCAGCTTGGATGGGACAGGGCCTTATGGCTACACCTTC. Its translation: CASSLDGTGPYGYTF.

This chain links TRBV11-2 with TRBJ2-7; D might be TRBD2 (7 bases). The V gene's germline CDR1 is SGHAT and CDR2 FQNNGV. Trimming pared 6 bases from V and 3 bases from J, leaving 15 bases between. CDR3 size: 14 residues. CDR3 residues: CASSKGGKNYEQYF. CDR3 in DNA: TGTGCCAGCAGTAAGGGGGGGAAAAACTACGAGCAGTACTTC.

This clonotype was recorded a few times. V and J are TRBV27 and TRBJ2-3, with 10 bases matching TRBD2. Germline V gives CDR1 MNHEY, CDR2 SMNVEV (reference sequence). CDR3 size: 16 residues. The junction had 10 bases not matched to a gene; V was cut back by 5 bases and J by 5 bases. The CDR3 loop reads CASSTRTAGGRDTQYF. CDR3 nucleotides: TGTGCCAGCAGTACCCGAACAGCGGGAGGGCGAGATACGCAGTATTTT.

This clonotype has just one count. A much larger clone differs from this one at a single base, so this may be a read error. The chain employs TRBV6-5 and TRBJ2-1; 8 bases fit TRBD1. CDR3 length equals 15 residues. Germline CDR1 MNHEY, CDR2 SVGAGI. The CDR3 spells CASKLTGDSYNEQCF. CDR3 DNA sequence: TGTGCCAGCAAACTGACAGGGGACTCCTACAATGAGCAGTGCTTC.

The chain has TRBV12-3 or TRBV12-4 and TRBJ1-6, with 7 nucleotides matching TRBD1. With 6 bases clipped from V and 9 bases from J, the junction kept 8 bases outside the gene matches. The CDR3 runs 14 residues. The CDR3 DNA sequence: TGTGCCAGCAGATCGGCAGGGGGTGGTTCACCCCTCCACTTT. Protein: CASRSAGGGSPLHF.

This clonotype has more than one count but fewer than ten. The chain employs TRBV11-2 and TRBJ2-1, with 12 bases that match TRBD2. V dropped 4 bases and J dropped 9; count of bases not matched to a gene: 7. CDR3 length: 15 amino acids. The germline V gene encodes CDR1 SGHAT and CDR2 FQNNGV. DNA for the CDR3: TGTGCCAGCAGCTCCCTAGCGGGAGGGCCAGGTGAGCAGTTCTTC. This codes for CASSSLAGGPGEQFF.

This clonotype came up a few times. The V gene is TRBV6-1, the J gene TRBJ2-1; 11 nucleotides line up with TRBD2. Trimming took 7 bases from V and 7 from J; bases not matched to a gene: 9. Germline-derived CDR1 and CDR2 are MNHNS and SASEGT. The CDR3 extends over 15 amino acids. In nucleotides, the CDR3 is TGTGCCAGCAAGGATATTGGGACTAGCGGAAATGAGCAGTTCTTC. Its translation: CASKDIGTSGNEQFF.

This rearrangement joins TRBV7-3 to TRBJ1-1; 7 bases are a match to TRBD1. CDR3 length: 14 residues. The V segment lost 1 base and the J segment 5 bases; nucleotides outside the gene matches: 4. Germline CDR1 reads SGHTA; CDR2 reads FQGTGA. The CDR3 sequence is CASSLNAGGTEAFF. Written as DNA, the CDR3 is TGTGCCAGCAGCTTAAACGCAGGGGGTACTGAAGCTTTCTTT.

Only a few counts were recorded for this clonotype. The CDR3 coding sequence is TGTGCCAGCAGCCGAGGGACTAGCGGGGGGATCCCGGGTACGCAGTATTTT. Translation: CASSRGTSGGIPGTQYF. This sequence joins TRBV11-2 and TRBJ2-3; 15 nucleotides align to TRBD2. Germline CDR1 SGHAT, CDR2 FQNNGV. The CDR3 extends over 17 amino acids. V lost 5 bases and J lost 8; bases outside the gene matches: 11.

The chain recombines TRBV11-2 with TRBJ1-2; TRBD1 might be the D (5 bases). CDR3 length: 12 residues. CDR1 and CDR2 (germline): SGHAT, FQNNGV. V shed 5 bases and J shed 7 bases, with 11 bases lying between them. CDR3 bases: TGTGCCAGCAGCCAGGAGGGGTGTGGCTACACCTTC. Protein product: CASSQEGCGYTF.